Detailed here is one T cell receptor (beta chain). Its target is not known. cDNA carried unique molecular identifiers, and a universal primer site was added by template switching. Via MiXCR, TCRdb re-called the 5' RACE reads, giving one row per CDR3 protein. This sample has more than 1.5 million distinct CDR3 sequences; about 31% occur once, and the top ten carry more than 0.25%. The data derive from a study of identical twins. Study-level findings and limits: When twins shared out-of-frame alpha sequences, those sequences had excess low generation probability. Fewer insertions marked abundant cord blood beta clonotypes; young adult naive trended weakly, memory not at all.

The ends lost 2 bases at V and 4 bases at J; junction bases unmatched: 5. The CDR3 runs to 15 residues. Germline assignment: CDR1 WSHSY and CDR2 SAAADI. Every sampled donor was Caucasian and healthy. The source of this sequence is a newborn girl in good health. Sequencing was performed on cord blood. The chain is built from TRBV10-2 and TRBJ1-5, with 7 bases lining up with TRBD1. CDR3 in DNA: TGCGCCAGCAGTGAGCCACGGACAGGTAATCAGCCCCAGCATTTT. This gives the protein CASSEPRTGNQPQHF.